This T cell receptor (beta chain) was identified during a study of long-term antiretroviral therapy in people with HIV. Across the whole study: Collection dates of the earliest samples fall about a decade before the 2015 immediate-ART recommendation.

Study findings and constraints: The study found that diversity rose after ART but stayed below transplant donor controls. In HIV, the repertoires covered a tighter span of CDR3 lengths than in controls.

Run at survey level, the immunoSEQ assay was version v3.0. Only in-frame clones appear in the TCRdb table, and some are missing; sequencing was by immunoSEQ multiplex PCR. The table lists more than 20,000 clones, roughly nine tenths of them singletons, with roughly 4% in the top ten. This clone was detected once. Its antigen is not identified. The CDR3 runs to 14 residues. J was trimmed by 1 base and V by 3 bases; bases with no gene match: 5. Germline CDR1 and CDR2: GTSNPN and SVGIG (reference sequence). The sample was unsorted PBMCs, taken 1.9 years after starting antiretroviral therapy. The receptor was isolated from a woman aged 30 to 39 with HIV. The chain links TRBV30 to TRBJ1-1; 7 bases map to TRBD1. The CDR3 loop reads CAWSRNRGNTEAFF. The CDR3 DNA follows: TGTGCCTGGAGCCGGAACAGGGGGAACACTGAAGCTTTCTTT.